Detailed here is one T cell receptor beta chain. What it binds is unknown. This sample is part of a study of T cell responses to AZD1222 COVID-19 vaccine. Germline V gene sequence: CDR1 SGHDT, CDR2 YYEEEE. The CDR3 has 13 amino acids. The V end was cut by 4 bases, the J end by 3 bases, with 10 bases between. The repertoire was sequenced with immunoSEQ multiplex PCR; TCRdb's copy has only in-frame clones and lacks some. Of fewer than 110,000 clones in the sample, approximately 89% were seen once. Overall study findings and caveats: Repertoires were sampled only after the peak T cell response. Reportedly, close to half of spike-specific TCRs are directed against unmutated variant regions. Donors were largely white British and mainly female; clonal diversity was possibly underestimated.

The material was peripheral blood, obtained on day 0 of AZD1222 vaccination. V gene TRBV5-6 combines with J gene TRBJ1-2; possibly TRBD1 for D (6 bases). This sequence was found in an adult in good health. The CDR3 protein is CASSHDRHYGYTF. The CDR3 nucleotides read TGTGCCAGCAGCCATGACAGGCACTATGGCTACACCTTC.